This section outlines one TCR beta chain sequence together with its context. The protocol was immunoSEQ multiplex PCR, while the TCRdb copy is restricted to in-frame clones and leaves out a portion. The sample consists of about 86,000 clones, approximately 82% of them appearing once. The source of the sample is a study of T cell responses to AZD1222 COVID-19 vaccine. Study at large: Pooling was applied to second doses at about 4 or about 12 weeks.

The starting material was peripheral blood, obtained on day 0 of AZD1222 vaccination. The receptor's source is an adult in good health.

DNA for the CDR3: TGTGCCAGCAGCCCGGGGGGGGTCCAAGAGACCCAGTACTTC. Protein: CASSPGGVQETQYF. The chain has TRBV11-3 and TRBJ2-5; 8 nucleotides align to TRBD2. J gave up 1 base and V 5 bases, and 3 bases lay outside the gene matches. The length of the CDR3 is 14 residues. Germline V lookup: CDR1 SGHNT, CDR2 YENEEA.